Given below is one T cell receptor beta chain in context. Its antigen is unknown. This record comes from a study of T cell responses to AZD1222 COVID-19 vaccine. Findings and limits, study-wide: Donors were largely white British and mainly female; clonal diversity was possibly underestimated. Baseline serostatus was positive in only a handful of AZD1222 recipients.

Trimming took 2 bases from V and 2 from J, leaving 9 bases between them. CDR3 length: 14 amino acids. Germline CDR1 KGHSH, CDR2 LQKENI. Here immunoSEQ multiplex PCR was the method, and the copy in TCRdb shows in-frame clones only, minus some. The data contain 150,000 to 200,000 clones, 80% to 95% of them singletons. The TCR sequence derives from an adult who received the AZD1222 COVID-19 vaccine. The chain joins TRBV18 to TRBJ1-2; D unclear. This specimen consisted of peripheral blood, obtained 28 days after the second AZD1222 dose. The CDR3 spells CASSPTVSNYGYTF. For the CDR3, the DNA is TGTGCCAGCTCACCAACAGTTTCCAACTATGGCTACACCTTC.